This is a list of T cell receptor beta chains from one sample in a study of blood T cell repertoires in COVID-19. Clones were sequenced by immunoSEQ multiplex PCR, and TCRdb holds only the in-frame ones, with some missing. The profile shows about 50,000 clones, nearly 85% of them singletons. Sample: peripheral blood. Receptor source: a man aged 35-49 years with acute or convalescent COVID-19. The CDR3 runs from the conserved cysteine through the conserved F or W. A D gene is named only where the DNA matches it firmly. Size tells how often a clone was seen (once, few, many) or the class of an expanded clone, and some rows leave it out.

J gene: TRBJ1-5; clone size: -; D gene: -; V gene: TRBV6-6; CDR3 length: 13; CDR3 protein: CASNAVINQPQHF; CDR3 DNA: TGTGCCAGCAATGCAGTGATCAATCAGCCCCAGCATTTT
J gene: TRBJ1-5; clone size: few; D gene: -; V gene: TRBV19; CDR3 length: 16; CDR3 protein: CASSPRGFGVGQPQHF; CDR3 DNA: TGTGCCAGTAGTCCCCGGGGGTTTGGGGTCGGCCAGCCCCAGCATTTT
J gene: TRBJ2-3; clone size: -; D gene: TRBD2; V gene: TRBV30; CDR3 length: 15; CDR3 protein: CAWRPGLAGTDTQYF; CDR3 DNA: TGTGCCTGGCGGCCGGGACTAGCGGGCACAGATACGCAGTATTTT
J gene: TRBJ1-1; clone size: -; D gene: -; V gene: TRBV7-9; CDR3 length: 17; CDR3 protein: CASSPQTAGALNTEAFF; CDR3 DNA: TGTGCCAGCAGCCCCCAAACGGCAGGGGCATTGAACACTGAAGCTTTCTTT
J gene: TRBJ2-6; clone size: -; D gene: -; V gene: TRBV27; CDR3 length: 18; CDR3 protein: CASSRGGLGFSGANVLTF; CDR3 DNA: TGTGCCAGCAGCCGAGGTGGGTTGGGTTTCTCTGGGGCCAACGTCCTGACTTTC
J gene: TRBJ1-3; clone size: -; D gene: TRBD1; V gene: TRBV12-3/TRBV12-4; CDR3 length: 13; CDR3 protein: CASSLGTGDTIYF; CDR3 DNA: TGTGCCAGCAGCTTAGGGACAGGGGACACCATATATTTT
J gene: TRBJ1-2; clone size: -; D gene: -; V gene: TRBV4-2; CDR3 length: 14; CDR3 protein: CASSQEDPGDGYTF; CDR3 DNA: TGTGCCAGCAGCCAAGAAGACCCAGGGGATGGCTACACCTTC
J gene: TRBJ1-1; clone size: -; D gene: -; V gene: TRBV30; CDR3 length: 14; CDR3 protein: CAWTLGGARTEAFF; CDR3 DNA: TGTGCCTGGACCCTTGGCGGGGCCAGGACTGAAGCTTTCTTT
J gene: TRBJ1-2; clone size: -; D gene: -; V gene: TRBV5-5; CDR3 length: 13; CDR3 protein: CASSLGRADGYTF; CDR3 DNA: TGTGCCAGCAGCTTGGGGCGGGCTGACGGCTACACCTTC
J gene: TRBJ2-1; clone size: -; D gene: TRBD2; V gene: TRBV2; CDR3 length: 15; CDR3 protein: CASSVPAGVYNEQFF; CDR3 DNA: TGTGCCAGCAGTGTCCCAGCGGGGGTATACAATGAGCAGTTCTTC
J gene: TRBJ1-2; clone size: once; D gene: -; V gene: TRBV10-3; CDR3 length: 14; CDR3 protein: CAISESPANYGYTF; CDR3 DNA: TGTGCCATCAGTGAGTCCCCAGCGAACTATGGCTACACCTTC
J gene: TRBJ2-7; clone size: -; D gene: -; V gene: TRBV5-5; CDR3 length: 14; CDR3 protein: CASKRGGPLPEQYF; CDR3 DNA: TGTGCCAGCAAAAGGGGGGGACCCTTACCCGAGCAGTACTTC
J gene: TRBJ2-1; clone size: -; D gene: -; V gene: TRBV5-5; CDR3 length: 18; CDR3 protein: CASSLGFRGIDPYNEQFF; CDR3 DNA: TGTGCCAGCAGCTTGGGGTTTCGGGGTATAGACCCGTACAATGAGCAGTTCTTC
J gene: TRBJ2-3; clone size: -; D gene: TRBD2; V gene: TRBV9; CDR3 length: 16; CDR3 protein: CASSVQAGGRGDTQYF; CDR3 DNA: TGTGCCAGCAGCGTACAAGCGGGGGGCCGGGGAGATACGCAGTATTTT
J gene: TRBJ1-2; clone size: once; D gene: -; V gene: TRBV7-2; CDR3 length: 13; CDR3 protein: CASSLNSYYGYTF; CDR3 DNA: TGTGCCAGCAGCTTGAATAGTTACTATGGCTACACCTTC
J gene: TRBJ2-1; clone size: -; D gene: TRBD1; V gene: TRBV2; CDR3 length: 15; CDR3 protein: CASSKDRGPYNEQFF; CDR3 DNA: TGTGCCAGCAGTAAGGACAGGGGCCCCTACAATGAGCAGTTCTTC
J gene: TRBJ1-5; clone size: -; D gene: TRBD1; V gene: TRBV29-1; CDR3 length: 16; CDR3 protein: CSPRTGGGMGNQPQHF; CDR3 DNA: TGCAGCCCTCGGACAGGGGGCGGGATGGGCAATCAGCCCCAGCATTTT
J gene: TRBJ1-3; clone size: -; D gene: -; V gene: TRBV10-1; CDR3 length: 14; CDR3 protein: CAPGAGRPGNTIYF; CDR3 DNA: TGCGCCCCCGGGGCGGGAAGACCTGGAAACACCATATATTTT
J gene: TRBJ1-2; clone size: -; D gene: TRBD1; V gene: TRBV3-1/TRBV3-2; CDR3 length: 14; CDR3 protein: CASSPNVGQYGYTF; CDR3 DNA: TGTGCCAGCAGCCCGAATGTGGGACAGTATGGCTACACCTTC
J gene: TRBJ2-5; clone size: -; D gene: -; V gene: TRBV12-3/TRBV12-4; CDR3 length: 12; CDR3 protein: CASSFLKETQYF; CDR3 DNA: TGTGCCAGCAGTTTCTTAAAAGAGACCCAGTACTTC